These 32 T cell receptor beta chains originate from one sample sequenced in a study of CD8+CD57+ T cells in acquired aplastic anemia. Template material for TCR beta VDJ and CDR3 profiling consisted of genomic DNA. TCRdb re-analysed the reads in MiXCR, keeping a single row per CDR3 protein. The table has approximately 250,000 distinct CDR3 sequences, 82% seen once. Patients who underwent sequencing had shown CD8+CD57+ cell expansion by flow cytometry. The sequencing sample was made of sorted CD4+, CD8+, or CD8+CD57+ T cells (not recorded which) from PBMCs. The receptor source for this set is a human donor with aplastic anemia.

About this clonotype: The conserved closing phenylalanine or tryptophan is absent in this CDR3, likely reflecting a read error. No DNA is shown, since the ends of the CDR3 on it are uncertain; the CDR3 is the one TCRdb lists. The chain is built from TRBV7-9 and TRBJ2-3. Per germline, CDR1 SEHNR and CDR2 FQNEAQ (reference sequence). The CDR3 is 13 amino acids in total, end residues counted. Here the CDR3 reads CASSLLVSQETQY.

The chain joins TRBV7-8 to TRBJ1-5; perhaps TRBD1 as D (6 bases). The end of the DNA fits TRBJ2-3 better, so the J call may be wrong. Germline V CDR1 and CDR2: SGHVS, FQNEAQ. This CDR3 is built from 15 residues. The CDR3, as DNA: TGTGCCAGCAGCGTAGGGGTCTGGACAGATACGCACCAGTATTTT. Its protein is CASSVGVWTDTHQYF.

Notes on this clonotype: Mismatch with germline at one junction end may stem from a read error. The chain employs TRBV19 and TRBJ2-3; D is undetermined. The CDR3 loop spans 15 amino acids. The germline gives CDR1 LNHDA, CDR2 SQIVND (reference sequence). The CDR3 sequence is CASSIGGQSTDTQYF. In nucleotides, the CDR3 is TGTGCCAGCAGTATAGGTGGCCAGAGCACAGATACGCAGTATTTT.

Worth noting for this clonotype: This CDR3 is missing its conserved last phenylalanine or tryptophan, likely due to a read error. No DNA is shown, since the ends of the CDR3 on it are uncertain; the CDR3 is the one TCRdb lists. The chain joins TRBV7-9 to TRBJ2-3; the table's D gene call, TRBD2, was not cross checked with the DNA. The CDR3 has 13 residues if both end residues are counted. CDR1 is SEHNR, CDR2 FQNEAQ, per germline (reference sequence). The CDR3 here is CASGDGSSGTRYV.

In regard to this clonotype: The CDR3 ends on some other residue instead of the conserved phenylalanine or tryptophan, so this is likely a read error. The DNA is left out, because the CDR3 cannot be placed on it with certainty; the CDR3 is given as TCRdb lists it. The gene calls are TRBV2 and TRBJ2-5; the table's D call of TRBD1 was not tested on the DNA. Termini included, the CDR3 measures 15 amino acids. Germline V gene data show CDR1 as SNHLY and CDR2 as FYNNEI. The chain's CDR3 is CASSDGGIYEQTFDL.

This sequence joins TRBV7-2 and TRBJ2-1, with D tentatively TRBD1 (7 bases). The germline V and J ends were trimmed by 5 bases and 14 bases, with 25 bases remaining between them. The germline gives CDR1 SGHTA, CDR2 FQGNSA. The CDR3 is 15 residues long. The CDR3 region has the DNA TGTGCCAGCAGCCAGGGGGGCGGAGCCGGCCAGGATGAGTTCTTC. Residues: CASSQGGGAGQDEFF. The full variable domain, completed using reference TRBV7-2 and TRBJ2-1, is GAGVSQSPSNKVTEKGKDVELRCDPISGHTALYWYRQSLGQGLEFLIYFQGNSAPDKSGLPSDRFSAERTGGSVSTLTIQRTQQEDSAVYLCASSQGGGAGQDEFFGPGTRLTVL.

As regards this clonotype: Its ends do not fully match the called genes, so a read error is possible. The chain couples TRBV24-1 to TRBJ1-1; a weak D match, TRBD1 (5 bases). This CDR3 is 13 amino acids long. CDR1 KGHDR and CDR2 SFDVKD come from the germline V gene. CDR3 in amino acids: CTTSDETDSEAFF. The CDR3 DNA is TGTACCACCAGTGATGAGACAGATAGTGAAGCTTTCTTT.

On this clonotype: The conserved final phenylalanine or tryptophan is absent from the CDR3, which likely points to a read error. No DNA is shown, since the ends of the CDR3 on it are uncertain; the CDR3 is the one TCRdb lists. The chain carries TRBV7-6 and TRBJ2-4; TRBD1, as called in the table, went unchecked against the DNA. Termini included, the CDR3 measures 12 amino acids. CDR1 is SGHVS, CDR2 FNYEAQ, per germline. The CDR3 reads CASRADRGISPL.

As for this clonotype: Germline and junction disagree at one end, which may indicate a read error. The chain carries TRBV7-8 and TRBJ2-3; D remains ambiguous. CDR1 is SGHVS and CDR2 is FQNEAQ in the germline V gene. The CDR3 extends over 13 amino acids. The CDR3 loop reads CASSLAGTDTPHF. As DNA, the CDR3 is TGTGCCAGCAGCTTAGCGGGCACAGACACGCCGCATTTT.

Note on this clonotype: An end of the junction differs from the germline gene, which may be a read error. This chain joins TRBV7-9 and TRBJ2-1, with D tentatively TRBD1 or TRBD2 (5 bases each). The CDR3 runs 13 residues. CDR1 and CDR2 (germline): SEHNR, FQNEAQ (reference sequence). Here the CDR3 reads CASSLGGSYGANF. Here the CDR3 DNA reads TGTGCCAGCAGCTTAGGGGGTAGCTACGGGGCCAACTTC.

J is TRBJ2-3 and V is TRBV14, with 10 bases lining up with TRBD2. J was trimmed by 5 bases and V by 1 base; bases with no gene match: 6. Looked up from germline, CDR1 is SGHDN and CDR2 is FVKESK. The CDR3 runs 16 residues. DNA for the CDR3: TGTGCCAGCAGCCAAGTAGCGGGAGGTGGGGTAGATACGCAGTATTTT. The encoded protein is CASSQVAGGGVDTQYF.

As to this clonotype: Here the CDR3 omits its conserved ending phenylalanine or tryptophan, so a read error is the likely source. The DNA is omitted, as the CDR3 cannot be located on it reliably, and the CDR3 follows TCRdb's listing. The chain couples TRBV9 to TRBJ2-1; the D call TRBD1 from the table was never checked on the DNA. Germline CDR1 is SGDLS and CDR2 is YYNGEE. The CDR3 is 13 residues long, ends included. The CDR3 sequence: CASSAGREQGEIL.

V usage is TRBV7-6 and J usage is TRBJ2-7; 12 nucleotides line up with TRBD2. The J segment lost 3 bases and the V segment lost 5 bases, leaving 5 bases of the junction unmatched. The CDR3 runs to 15 residues. Germline V gene data show CDR1 as SGHVS and CDR2 as FNYEAQ. The CDR3 nucleotides are TGTGCCAGCAGCGAAGGACTAGCGGGGAACTACGAGCAGTACTTC. It yields the protein CASSEGLAGNYEQYF. The full variable domain, its missing parts supplied by reference TRBV7-6 and TRBJ2-7, is GAGVSQSPRYKVTKRGQDVALRCDPISGHVSLYWYRQALGQGPEFLTYFNYEAQQDKSGLPNDRFSAERPEGSISTLTIQRTEQRDSAMYRCASSEGLAGNYEQYFGPGTRLTVT.

V usage is TRBV5-5 and J usage is TRBJ2-7; the match to TRBD1 covers 7 bases. J lost 1 base, V lost 2 bases, and 15 bases had no gene match. The CDR3 loop spans 18 amino acids. The germline V gene has CDR1 SGHKS and CDR2 YYEKEE (reference sequence). As DNA, the CDR3 is TGTGCCAGCAGCTTAGGGCCCAACGGGACAGCCCTTTCCTACGAGCAGTACGTC. This translates into CASSLGPNGTALSYEQYV.

The genes are TRBV9 and TRBJ2-5; the match to TRBD1 covers 10 bases. Losses at the gene ends were 9 bases for V and 14 bases for J; bases not matched to a gene: 19. CDR1 is SGDLS, CDR2 YYNGEE, per germline. The CDR3 consists of 14 residues. This chain's CDR3 is CATNGDRGQGNTYF. In DNA, the CDR3 is TGTGCCACCAACGGGGACAGGGGACAAGGGAACACCTACTTC.

V usage is TRBV14 and J usage is TRBJ1-1; tentative D call: TRBD1 (5 bases). Looked up from germline, CDR1 is SGHDN and CDR2 is FVKESK. Between the trimmed V and J ends, which lost 5 bases and 10 bases, there was a span of 23 bases. CDR3 length: 15 amino acids. The DNA of the CDR3 is TGTGCCAGCAGCTTAGACCTGACAGCGAAAGCTGTAGCTTTCTTT. It encodes CASSLDLTAKAVAFF.

This clonotype showed up many times. This chain joins TRBV6-6 and TRBJ2-3, with 11 bases fitting TRBD2. The CDR3 sequence is 16 residues long. The J segment lost 5 bases and the V segment lost 6 bases, leaving 10 bases of the junction unmatched. The germline V gene encodes CDR1 MNHNY and CDR2 SVGAGI (reference sequence). CDR3 loop: CASSQELAGVQDTQYF. DNA for the CDR3: TGTGCCAGCAGCCAGGAACTAGCGGGAGTTCAAGATACGCAGTATTTT.

V and J are TRBV7-6 and TRBJ1-1, with D uncertain. Germline CDR1 and CDR2: SGHVS and FNYEAQ. The V end was cut by 1 base, the J end by 9 bases, with 18 bases between. The CDR3 covers 15 residues. The CDR3: CASSLEVILNTQAFF. DNA for the CDR3: TGTGCCAGCAGCTTAGAGGTGATATTGAACACGCAAGCTTTCTTT.

The CDR3: CASSLHRGATTISYEQYV. CDR3 bases: TGTGCCAGCAGCTTGCACAGAGGCGCGACAACCATCTCTTACGAGCAGTACGTC. The chain uses TRBV7-2 and TRBJ2-7; D call uncertain. CDR3 length: 18 amino acids. Trimming took off 3 bases at V and 4 bases at J, with 25 bases between the two ends. Germline assignment: CDR1 SGHTA and CDR2 FQGNSA.

With regard to this clonotype: This CDR3 is missing its conserved last phenylalanine or tryptophan, likely due to a read error. Because the CDR3's place on the DNA is in doubt, the DNA is left out and the CDR3 is given as listed by TCRdb. The chain is built from TRBV7-2 and TRBJ1-1. CDR1 is SGHTA, CDR2 FQGNSA, per germline. The CDR3 comprises 12 residues, both ends counted. The CDR3 loop is CASSLDMTEDTL.

As regards this clonotype: The final CDR3 position lacks the conserved phenylalanine or tryptophan, pointing to a likely read error. No DNA is shown, since the ends of the CDR3 on it are uncertain; the CDR3 is the one TCRdb lists. This rearrangement joins TRBV7-8 to TRBJ2-3; TRBD1, the table's D call, lacks a check against the DNA. CDR1 and CDR2 from the germline V gene are SGHVS and FQNEAQ. From its first to its last residue, the CDR3 has 13 amino acids. The CDR3 sequence is CASGDGGTAAKYY.

The rearrangement links TRBV13 to TRBJ2-7, with D uncertain. The V gene's germline CDR1 is PRHDT and CDR2 FYEKMQ (reference sequence). With 1 base removed from V and 0 bases from J, the gap between germline ends came to 7 bases. This CDR3 comprises 14 residues. As DNA, the CDR3 is TGTGCCAGCAGCTTAGACGGATTCTCCTACGAGCAGTACTTC. Its protein product is CASSLDGFSYEQYF.

As regards this clonotype: A junction end diverges from the germline sequence, so it may reflect a read error. This chain joins TRBV7-6 and TRBJ2-3; D is unresolved. Germline V gene sequence: CDR1 SGHVS, CDR2 FNYEAQ. The length of the CDR3 is 14 residues. The CDR3 DNA follows: TGTGCCAGCAGCTTAGTTAGGTTCAATGAGACGTTCTTCTTT. Translation: CASSLVRFNETFFF.

In the case of this clonotype: A read error is likely, as this CDR3 ends without the conserved phenylalanine or tryptophan. The DNA is left out, because the CDR3 cannot be placed on it with certainty; the CDR3 is given as TCRdb lists it. This chain joins TRBV2 and TRBJ2-3; the table gives TRBD1 as D, unverified against the DNA. Per the germline V gene, CDR1 is SNHLY and CDR2 is FYNNEI. The CDR3 has 15 amino acids, counting both end residues. The CDR3 here is CASARTGGGQPQQFG.

The rearrangement uses TRBV11-1 and TRBJ1-3; no definite D call. V was cut by 1 base and J by 8 bases, with 12 bases left in between. Germline CDR1 SGHAT, CDR2 FQDESV (reference sequence). This CDR3 contains 14 residues. The CDR3 nucleotides are TGTGCCAGCAGCTTAGACCTAACAGCGGACACCATATATTTT. It encodes CASSLDLTADTIYF.

V usage is TRBV7-6 and J usage is TRBJ2-3; D may be TRBD1 (5 bases). The CDR3 contains 14 residues. The germline CDR1 and CDR2 sequences are SGHVS and FNYEAQ. Trimming took 5 bases from V and 11 from J, leaving 20 bases between them. CDR3 nucleotide sequence: TGTGCCAGCAGCCAACAGGAAGACCTCTACGAGCAGTATTTT. Encoded protein: CASSQQEDLYEQYF.

Comments on this clonotype: At one boundary the junction diverges from the germline segment, which might be a read error. V usage is TRBV7-2 and J usage is TRBJ2-3; possibly TRBD2 for D (5 bases). The length of the CDR3 is 13 residues. Germline V gene sequence: CDR1 SGHTA, CDR2 FQGNSA. DNA of the CDR3: TGTGCCAGCGGCGAGGAGAGGGAAGATCCGGAGTATTTC. Its translation: CASGEEREDPEYF.

The rearrangement uses TRBV10-3 and TRBJ2-5; D is uncertain. V shed 8 bases and J shed 4 bases, with 8 bases lying between them. This CDR3 has 11 residues. Germline V gives CDR1 ENHRY, CDR2 SYGVKD. The CDR3 sequence: CAIGEPETQYF. CDR3 sequence (DNA): TGTGCCATCGGAGAGCCAGAGACCCAGTACTTC.

V is TRBV6-5 and J is TRBJ2-7, with 8 positions matching TRBD1. Germline loops: CDR1 MNHEY, CDR2 SVGAGI. Germline trimming cut 10 bases from V and 0 bases from J; bases unmatched to any gene: 5. The CDR3 has 13 amino acids. Written as DNA, the CDR3 is TGTGCCACCCGGACAGGGAACTCCTACGAGCAGTACTTC. This sequence encodes CATRTGNSYEQYF.

V and J are TRBV5-5 and TRBJ1-2; the D gene is possibly TRBD1 (6 bases). The CDR3 is 15 residues long. Germline V lookup: CDR1 SGHKS, CDR2 YYEKEE (reference sequence). V dropped 1 base and J dropped 7 bases, with 17 bases sitting between them. This chain's CDR3 is CASSLTRGADCGYTF. DNA for the CDR3: TGTGCCAGCAGCTTGACCAGGGGCGCCGACTGTGGCTACACCTTC.

In the case of this clonotype: This may come from a read error, since a much larger clone is one base off. The chain links TRBV7-9 to TRBJ2-3; D may correspond to TRBD1 or TRBD2 (5 bases each). The germline gives CDR1 SEHNR, CDR2 FQNEAQ (reference sequence). The CDR3 contains 14 residues. CDR3 protein: CASSLVPGALFFEF. CDR3 nucleotide sequence: TGTGCCAGCAGCTTAGTACCCGGGGCGCTGTTTTTTGAATTT.

This chain links TRBV5-4 with TRBJ2-3; D is undetermined. The CDR3 consists of 12 residues. Germline values: CDR1 SGHNT, CDR2 YYREEE (reference sequence). Trimming cost V 2 bases and J 8 bases, with 9 bases left between them. The CDR3 DNA is TGTGCCAGCAGCTTTACTCGGGCTACGCAGTATTTT. Encoded protein: CASSFTRATQYF.